The 16 T cell receptor beta chains listed next were all sequenced from one sample in a study of PD-L1 blockade in urothelial cancer. Generated by immunoSEQ multiplex PCR, the TCRdb table keeps only in-frame clones and is missing some. The sample has about 30,000 clones, more than 75% seen once. Sequencing was performed on PBMCs, taken around atezolizumab (anti-PD-L1) treatment. These receptors came from a man aged 50 to 59 with urothelial cancer.

The V and J genes are TRBV2 and TRBJ1-2; the match to TRBD1 covers 7 bases. Trimming removed 0 bases from V and 8 bases from J; junction bases left unmatched: 3. CDR3 size: 13 residues. Germline V lookup: CDR1 SNHLY, CDR2 FYNNEI. The chain's CDR3 is CASSEAGGRGYTF. Here the CDR3 DNA reads TGTGCCAGCAGTGAAGCAGGGGGCCGAGGCTACACCTTC.

This sequence joins TRBV9 and TRBJ2-4; 7 nucleotides agree with TRBD1. Germline CDR1 reads SGDLS; CDR2 reads YYNGEE. With V trimmed by 4 bases and J by 2 bases, 6 bases remained unmatched. This CDR3 contains 15 residues. CDR3 in DNA: TGTGCCAGCAGCCTGGGACAGACGACCAAAAACATTCAGTACTTC. Translated, it gives CASSLGQTTKNIQYF.

This clone was seen more than once but under ten times. The chain has TRBV5-8 and TRBJ1-2, with 8 bases fitting TRBD1. CDR3 length equals 15 residues. CDR1 is SGHTS and CDR2 is YDEGEE in the germline V gene. With 4 bases clipped from V and 5 bases from J, the junction kept 10 bases outside the gene matches. CDR3 residues: CASSPRTGLRYGYTF. Here the CDR3 DNA reads TGTGCCAGCAGCCCCCGGACAGGGCTTAGATATGGCTACACCTTC.

V usage is TRBV11-2 and J usage is TRBJ2-1, with D perhaps matching TRBD2 (6 bases). V was cut by 7 bases and J by 8 bases, with 18 bases left in between. CDR1 is SGHAT and CDR2 is FQNNGV in the germline V gene. The CDR3 sequence is 14 residues long. CDR3 nucleotide sequence: TGTGCCAGCACCGTATTCGGGAGTAAGGATGAGCAGTTCTTC. Encoded protein: CASTVFGSKDEQFF.

This chain connects TRBV5-4 to TRBJ2-6; 9 positions agree with TRBD1. Germline V gives CDR1 SGHNT, CDR2 YYREEE (reference sequence). The CDR3 is 14 residues long. V lost 4 bases, J lost 11 bases, and 7 bases stayed unmatched. The CDR3 nucleotides are TGTGCCAGCAGCACTTGGACAGGGGTCGACGTCCTGACTTTC. Residues: CASSTWTGVDVLTF.

The chain combines TRBV9 with TRBJ1-2; TRBD1 is a possible D gene (6 bases). The germline CDR1 and CDR2 sequences are SGDLS and YYNGEE. Trimming stripped 0 bases from V and 8 bases from J, with 8 bases between. The length of the CDR3 is 12 residues. The CDR3 loop reads CASSVERGGYTF. The CDR3, as DNA: TGTGCCAGCAGCGTAGAGAGGGGGGGCTACACCTTC.

J is TRBJ2-7 and V is TRBV20-1; D may be TRBD1 (5 bases). Trimming shortened V by 6 bases and J by 3 bases, and 9 bases separated the two germline ends. Germline V lookup: CDR1 DFQATT, CDR2 SNEGSKA (reference sequence). CDR3 length equals 11 residues. The CDR3 DNA follows: TGCAGTGCGACGACAGTCTACGAGCAGTACTTC. This codes for CSATTVYEQYF.

The rearrangement links TRBV5-1 to TRBJ2-7, with TRBD1 matching 8 bases. The ends lost 3 bases at V and 4 bases at J; junction bases unmatched: 0. The CDR3 totals 12 residues. Germline V CDR1 and CDR2: SGHRS, YFSETQ. The DNA of the CDR3 is TGCGCCAGCAGCTGGACAGGGTACGAGCAGTACTTC. Translation gives CASSWTGYEQYF.

V usage is TRBV27 and J usage is TRBJ2-5, with TRBD1 as a possible D gene (5 bases). The ends were cut back, 3 bases at V and 4 bases at J, with 21 bases in the middle. CDR1 is MNHEY, CDR2 SMNVEV, per germline (reference sequence). The CDR3 runs to 17 residues. The chain's CDR3 is CASSFNADLWGRETQYF. CDR3 in DNA: TGTGCCAGCAGTTTCAATGCGGATTTGTGGGGCCGAGAGACCCAGTACTTC.

This chain connects TRBV19 to TRBJ2-6; D remains ambiguous. Germline V gene lookup returns CDR1 LNHDA and CDR2 SQIVND (reference sequence). V was cut by 0 bases and J by 1 base, with 7 bases left in between. CDR3 length: 16 residues. Here the CDR3 DNA reads TGTGCCAGTAGTATAGATGCGAGGTCTGGGGCCAACGTCCTGACTTTC. This translates into CASSIDARSGANVLTF. The entire variable domain, with the rest obtained from reference TRBV19 and TRBJ2-6, is as follows: DGGITQSPKYLFRKEGQNVTLSCEQNLNHDAMYWYRQDPGQGLRLIYYSQIVNDFQKGDIAEGYSVSREKKESFPLTVTSAQKNPTAFYLCASSIDARSGANVLTFGAGSRLTVL.

This chain connects TRBV30 to TRBJ1-1; TRBD1 might be the D (6 bases). In germline, CDR1 is GTSNPN, CDR2 SVGIG (reference sequence). This CDR3 region has 14 residues. Trimming left V 4 bases short and J 3 bases short, with 15 bases between. The chain's CDR3 is CAWKTRDKYTEAFF. The DNA for the CDR3 is TGTGCCTGGAAAACCCGGGACAAATACACTGAAGCTTTCTTT.

In its sample, this clone was seen a few times. V and J are TRBV6-1 and TRBJ2-1, with TRBD2 matching over 12 bases. With 2 bases clipped from V and 7 bases from J, the junction kept 3 bases outside the gene matches. The CDR3 totals 15 residues. The germline gives CDR1 MNHNS, CDR2 SASEGT. CDR3 in amino acids: CASSERTSGINEQFF. Here the CDR3 DNA reads TGTGCCAGCAGTGAAAGGACTAGCGGGATAAATGAGCAGTTCTTC.

The genes are TRBV6-5 and TRBJ2-7; tentatively, D is TRBD1 (6 bases). Trimming stripped 2 bases from V and 7 bases from J, with 21 bases between. The CDR3 is made up of 16 amino acids. Germline CDR1 is MNHEY and CDR2 is SVGAGI. CDR3 DNA sequence: TGTGCCAGCAGTTACATGGACAGCCCTACGATCTCGGAGCAGTACTTC. Protein sequence: CASSYMDSPTISEQYF.

The chain uses TRBV16 and TRBJ1-1, with a possible D match to TRBD1 (5 bases). This CDR3 has 14 amino acids. Trimming took off 0 bases at V and 7 bases at J, with 12 bases between the two ends. Germline V CDR1 and CDR2: KGHSY, FQNENV. The DNA for the CDR3 is TGTGCCAGCAGCCAATCGCAGGGTCGCTATGAAGCTTTCTTT. Translation: CASSQSQGRYEAFF.

By share, this clone ranks as medium-sized. The J gene is TRBJ2-7, the V gene TRBV6-6, with D perhaps TRBD2 (5 bases). Germline CDR1 MNHNY, CDR2 SVGAGI (reference sequence). The V gene lost 0 bases and the J gene lost 4 bases, with 13 bases spanning the gap. This CDR3 contains 15 residues. In DNA, the CDR3 is TGTGCCAGCAGTTACTCATCCGGGGATGGGTACGAGCAGTACTTC. Protein product: CASSYSSGDGYEQYF.

This clone was found a few times. This chain links TRBV21-1 with TRBJ1-5; the table calls TRBD1, which could not be checked here. TRBV21-1 is reported as a pseudogene. The CDR3 contains 22 residues. CDR3 coding DNA: TGTGCCAGCAGCAAAGAAGGGATAGCCGGGACAGGTCGAAATTTAAGCAATCAGCCCCAGCATTTT. This translates into CASSKEGIAGTGRNLSNQPQHF.